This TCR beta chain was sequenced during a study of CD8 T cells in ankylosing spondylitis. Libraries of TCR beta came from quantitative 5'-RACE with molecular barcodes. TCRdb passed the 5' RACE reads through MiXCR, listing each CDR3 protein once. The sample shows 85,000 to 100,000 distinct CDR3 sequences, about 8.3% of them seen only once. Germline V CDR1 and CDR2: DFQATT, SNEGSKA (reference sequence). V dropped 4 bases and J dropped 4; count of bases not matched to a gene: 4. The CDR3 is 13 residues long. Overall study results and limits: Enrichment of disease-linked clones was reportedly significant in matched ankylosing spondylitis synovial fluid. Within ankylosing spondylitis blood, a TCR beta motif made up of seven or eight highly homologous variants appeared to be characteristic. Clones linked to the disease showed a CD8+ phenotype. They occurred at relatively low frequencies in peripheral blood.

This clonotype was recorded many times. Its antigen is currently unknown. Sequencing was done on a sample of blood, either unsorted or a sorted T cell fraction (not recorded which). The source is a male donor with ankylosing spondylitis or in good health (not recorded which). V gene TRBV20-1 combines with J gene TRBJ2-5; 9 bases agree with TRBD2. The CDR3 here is CSAMSSGAETQYF. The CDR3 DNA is TGCAGTGCTATGTCTAGCGGGGCAGAGACCCAGTACTTC.